The sequence of this T cell receptor (beta chain) was determined in a study of blood T cells in healthy people across ages. It was with a sample-barcoded 5' primer and a J-beta primer mix that a second PCR of roughly 6 to 12 cycles was run. A template-switch adaptor containing 12 random nucleotides labeled each cDNA molecule. TCRdb reanalysed the 5' RACE reads using MiXCR and keeps one entry per CDR3 protein. Among 920,000 or so distinct CDR3 sequences listed, roughly 45% were seen once. In this sample, this clonotype turned up a few times. As yet, its antigen is unknown. Points from the study as a whole: Getting older went along with TCR beta diversity per million T cells dropping roughly linearly. The lack of PBMC sorting stopped any conclusive naive versus antigen-experienced comparison.

J lost 3 bases, V lost 5 bases, and 8 bases had no gene match. Germline V gene data show CDR1 as SGHVS and CDR2 as FNYEAQ. This CDR3 spans 15 amino acids. Every donor contributed 7.5 to 10 milliliters of peripheral blood by blood draw. The sequencing sample was made of blood. This receptor was identified in a woman aged 55-70 years in good health. The chain joins TRBV7-6 to TRBJ1-2; 8 positions match TRBD1. The CDR3 here is CASSPRQGRDYGYTF. The CDR3 DNA reads TGTGCCAGCAGCCCGCGACAGGGGCGGGACTATGGCTACACCTTC.